The present T cell receptor beta chain was sequenced within a study of blood T cell repertoires in COVID-19. As for the study in general: Samples of COVID-19 (acute and convalescent) were obtained from the United States, Italy and Spain. PBMCs, B-cell-depleted T cells, or T cells were the source of the cDNA or gDNA that made up the material.

Source study methods: Estimates of nucleated cell counts were drawn from the amplification of reference gene primers. Produced via immunoSEQ multiplex PCR; TCRdb's table is partial and in-frame only. D and trimming were read from the DNA, whereas the V and J calls and clone size are those reported in that table. The table has hundreds of thousands of clones, about 80% seen once. Unmatched junction bases numbered 7, after V lost 0 bases and J lost 6 bases. CDR1 is SGHRS and CDR2 is YFSETQ in the germline V gene. The CDR3 has 15 residues. The sample holds one count of this clone. Material: peripheral blood. V and J are TRBV5-1 and TRBJ2-3; 7 bases agree with TRBD2. This TCR was recovered from a woman between 35 and 50 years old with active or convalescent COVID-19. CDR3 residues: CASSLEVREMDTQYF. In DNA form, the CDR3 reads TGCGCCAGCAGCTTGGAAGTGCGGGAGATGGATACGCAGTATTTT.